This T cell receptor (beta chain) was sequenced during a study of cytomegalovirus exposure and HLA in healthy donors. Note on this clone: Its antigen is not identified.

The V gene's germline CDR1 is LGHNA and CDR2 YSLEER. The ends were cut back, 4 bases at V and 6 bases at J, with 12 bases in the middle. This CDR3 has 13 residues. TCRdb's copy holds only in-frame clones and misses some; the assay was immunoSEQ multiplex PCR. The sample includes some 98,000 clones, over 75% of them seen just once. Separate from the roughly 610-subject first cohort, the roughly 130-subject validation cohort was the one that the donors belonged to. Study-wide results and caveats: The study labeled around 160 TCR beta chains cytomegalovirus-associated. Reports indicated that the classifier achieved high specificity and sensitivity in diagnosing cytomegalovirus status.

The rearrangement uses TRBV4-3 and TRBJ1-1; no definite D call. The sequence was obtained from a man between 18 and 35 years old in good health and CMV-seropositive. Sequencing input: PBMCs. The CDR3 spells CASSRSDRAEAFF. Here the CDR3 DNA reads TGCGCCAGCAGCCGTTCTGACCGGGCTGAAGCTTTCTTT.